This T cell receptor (beta chain) was profiled in a study of shared clonotypes between healthy human individuals. CDR3 length: 11 amino acids. The V end was cut by 10 bases, the J end by 4 bases, with 10 bases between. The germline gives CDR1 MNHNY, CDR2 SVGAGI (reference sequence). Adult donors, all healthy and HIV-negative, had no recent acute infections or vaccinations. Every contributor of samples was a Caucasian grown-up residing in Nashville, Tennessee. CD4+ cells were split into CD45RA+ naive and CD45RA-negative memory subsets. Generated by immunoSEQ multiplex PCR, the TCRdb table keeps only in-frame clones and is missing some. This sample has 2 million to 3 million clones, with roughly 93% found just once.

Material: naive CD4+ T cells from PBMCs. Subset: CD45RA+ positively selected. The chain is built from TRBV6-6 and TRBJ2-5; no firm D call. This clonotype was obtained from a young man in good health. Some clones in this sample may be carry-over from other donors' samples. The CDR3 DNA sequence: TGTGCCACCTCGGTTGCAGAGACCCAGTACTTC. This sequence encodes CATSVAETQYF.